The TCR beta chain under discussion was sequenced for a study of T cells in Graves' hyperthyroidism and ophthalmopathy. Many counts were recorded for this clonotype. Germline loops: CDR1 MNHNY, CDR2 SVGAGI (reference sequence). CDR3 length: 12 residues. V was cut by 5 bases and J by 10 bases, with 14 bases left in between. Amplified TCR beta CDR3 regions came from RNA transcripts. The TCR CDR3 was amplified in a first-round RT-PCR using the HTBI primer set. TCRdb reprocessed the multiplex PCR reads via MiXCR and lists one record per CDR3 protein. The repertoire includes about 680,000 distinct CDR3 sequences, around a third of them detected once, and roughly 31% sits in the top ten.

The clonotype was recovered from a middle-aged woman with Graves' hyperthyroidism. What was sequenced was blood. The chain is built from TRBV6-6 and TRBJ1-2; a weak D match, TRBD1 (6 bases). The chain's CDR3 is CASSPSHRVYTF. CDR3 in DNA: TGTGCCAGCAGTCCGTCTCACAGGGTCTACACCTTC.